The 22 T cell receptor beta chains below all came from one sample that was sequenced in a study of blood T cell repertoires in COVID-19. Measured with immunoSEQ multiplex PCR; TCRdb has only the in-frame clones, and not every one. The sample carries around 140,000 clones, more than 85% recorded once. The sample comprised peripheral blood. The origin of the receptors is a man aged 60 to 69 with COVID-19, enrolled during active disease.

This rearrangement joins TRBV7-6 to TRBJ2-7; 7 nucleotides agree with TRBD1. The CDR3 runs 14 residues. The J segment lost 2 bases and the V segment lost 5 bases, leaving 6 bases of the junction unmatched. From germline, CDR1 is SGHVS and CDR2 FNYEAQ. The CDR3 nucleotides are TGTGCCAGCAGCCTCGGGACAGCTACCTACGAGCAGTACTTC. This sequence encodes CASSLGTATYEQYF.

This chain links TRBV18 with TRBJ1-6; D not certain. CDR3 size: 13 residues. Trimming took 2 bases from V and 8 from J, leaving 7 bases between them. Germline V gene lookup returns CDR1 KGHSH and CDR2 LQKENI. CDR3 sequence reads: CASSPKSDSPLHF. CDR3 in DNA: TGTGCCAGCTCACCAAAATCCGATTCACCCCTCCACTTT. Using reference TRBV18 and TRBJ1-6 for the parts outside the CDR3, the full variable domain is NAGVMQNPRHLVRRRGQEARLRCSPMKGHSHVYWYRQLPEEGLKFMVYLQKENIIDESGMPKERFSAEFPKEGPSILRIQQVVRGDSAAYFCASSPKSDSPLHFGNGTRLTVT.

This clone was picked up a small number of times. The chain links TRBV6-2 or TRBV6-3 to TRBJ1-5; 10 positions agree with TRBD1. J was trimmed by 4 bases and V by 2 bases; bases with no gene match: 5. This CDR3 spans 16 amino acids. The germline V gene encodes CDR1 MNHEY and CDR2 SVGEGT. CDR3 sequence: CASSYPGQGLNQPQHF. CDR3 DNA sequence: TGTGCCAGCAGTTACCCGGGACAGGGGCTAAATCAGCCCCAGCATTTT.

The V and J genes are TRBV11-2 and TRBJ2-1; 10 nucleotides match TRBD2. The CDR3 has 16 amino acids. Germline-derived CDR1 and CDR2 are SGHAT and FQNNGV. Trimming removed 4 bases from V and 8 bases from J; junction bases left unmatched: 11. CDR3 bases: TGTGCCAGCAGCTCTCCAGCGGGGGGGCAGAGGGATGAGCAGTTCTTC. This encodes CASSSPAGGQRDEQFF. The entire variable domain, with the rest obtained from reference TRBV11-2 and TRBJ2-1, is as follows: EAGVAQSPRYKIIEKRQSVAFWCNPISGHATLYWYQQILGQGPKLLIQFQNNGVVDDSQLPKDRFSAERLKGVDSTLKIQPAKLEDSAVYLCASSSPAGGQRDEQFFGPGTRLTVL.

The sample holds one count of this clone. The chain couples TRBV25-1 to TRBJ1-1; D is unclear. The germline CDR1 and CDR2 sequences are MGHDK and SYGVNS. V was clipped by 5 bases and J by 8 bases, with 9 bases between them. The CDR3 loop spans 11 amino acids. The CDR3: CASSHRVEAFF. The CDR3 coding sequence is TGTGCCAGCAGTCACCGCGTCGAAGCTTTCTTT.

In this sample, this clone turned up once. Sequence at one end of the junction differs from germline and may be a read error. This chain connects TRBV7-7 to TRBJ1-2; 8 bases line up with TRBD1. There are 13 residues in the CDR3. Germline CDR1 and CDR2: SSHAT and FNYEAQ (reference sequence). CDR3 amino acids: CASSPGTGYGYTF. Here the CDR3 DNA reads TGTGCTAGCAGCCCTGGGACAGGCTATGGCTACACCTTC.

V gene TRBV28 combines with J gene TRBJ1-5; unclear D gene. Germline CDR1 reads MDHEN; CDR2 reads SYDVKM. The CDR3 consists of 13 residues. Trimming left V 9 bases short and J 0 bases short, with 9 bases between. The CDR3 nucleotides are TGTGCCAGTGGGAGGGATAGCAATCAGCCCCAGCATTTT. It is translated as CASGRDSNQPQHF.

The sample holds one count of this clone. The CDR3 here is CASSQEQAVNYGYTF. The DNA of the CDR3 is TGCGCCAGCAGCCAAGAACAGGCGGTTAACTATGGCTACACCTTC. The V call is TRBV4-3, the J call TRBJ1-2; the D gene is possibly TRBD1 (5 bases). The V gene lost 0 bases and the J gene lost 1 base, with 9 bases spanning the gap. This CDR3 contains 15 residues. Germline lookup yields CDR1 LGHNA and CDR2 YSLEER.

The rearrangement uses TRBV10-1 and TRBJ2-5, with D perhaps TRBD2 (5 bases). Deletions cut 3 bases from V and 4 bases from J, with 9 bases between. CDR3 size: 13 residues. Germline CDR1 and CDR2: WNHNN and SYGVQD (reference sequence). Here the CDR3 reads CASSDEGVETQYF. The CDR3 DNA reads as TGCGCCAGCAGTGATGAGGGAGTAGAGACCCAGTACTTC.

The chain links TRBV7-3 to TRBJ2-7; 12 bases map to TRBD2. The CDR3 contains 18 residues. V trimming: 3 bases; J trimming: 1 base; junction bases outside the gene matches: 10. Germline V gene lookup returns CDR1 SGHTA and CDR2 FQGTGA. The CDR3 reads CASSFRPPGTSGSYEQYF. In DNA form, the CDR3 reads TGTGCCAGCAGCTTCCGTCCCCCGGGGACTAGCGGGTCCTACGAGCAGTACTTC.

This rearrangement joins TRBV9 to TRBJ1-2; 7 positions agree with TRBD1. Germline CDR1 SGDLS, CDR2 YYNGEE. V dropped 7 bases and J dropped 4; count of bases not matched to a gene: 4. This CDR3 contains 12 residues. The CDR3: CASFRDSYGYTF. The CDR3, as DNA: TGTGCCAGCTTCAGGGACAGCTATGGCTACACCTTC.

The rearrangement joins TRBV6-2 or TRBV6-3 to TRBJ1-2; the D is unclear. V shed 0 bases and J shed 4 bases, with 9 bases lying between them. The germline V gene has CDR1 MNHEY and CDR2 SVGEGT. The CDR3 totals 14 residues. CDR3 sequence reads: CASSYSRLTYGYTF. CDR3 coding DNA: TGTGCCAGCAGTTACTCGAGATTAACCTATGGCTACACCTTC.

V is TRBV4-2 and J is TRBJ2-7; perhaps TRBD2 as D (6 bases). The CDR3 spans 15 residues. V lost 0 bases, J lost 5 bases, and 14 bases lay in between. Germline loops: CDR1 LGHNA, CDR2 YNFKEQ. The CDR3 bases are TGTGCCAGCAGCCAAGATGGGGCAGGGAGGAACGAGCAGTACTTC. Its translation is CASSQDGAGRNEQYF.

CDR3 coding DNA: TGTGCCAGCAGCTTAGTCGGGGGACGGGCTCAGCCCCAGCATTTT. Translating gives CASSLVGGRAQPQHF. V and J are TRBV7-8 and TRBJ1-5, with a possible D match to TRBD1 (5 bases). Germline V gene lookup returns CDR1 SGHVS and CDR2 FQNEAQ. The CDR3 has 15 amino acids. Trimming shortened V by 1 base and J by 6 bases, and 13 bases separated the two germline ends.

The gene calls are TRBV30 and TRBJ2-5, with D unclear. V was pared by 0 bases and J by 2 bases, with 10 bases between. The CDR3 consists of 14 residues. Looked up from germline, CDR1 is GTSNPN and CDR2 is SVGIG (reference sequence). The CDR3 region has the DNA TGTGCCTGGAGTGTACCTGGGCTGCAAGAGACCCAGTACTTC. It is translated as CAWSVPGLQETQYF.

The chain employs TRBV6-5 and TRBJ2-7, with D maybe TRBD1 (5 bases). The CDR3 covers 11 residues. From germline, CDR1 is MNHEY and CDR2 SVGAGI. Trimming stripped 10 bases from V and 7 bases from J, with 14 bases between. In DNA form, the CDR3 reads TGTGCCACCTTCAGGGATCGGGAGCAGTACTTC. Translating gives CATFRDREQYF.

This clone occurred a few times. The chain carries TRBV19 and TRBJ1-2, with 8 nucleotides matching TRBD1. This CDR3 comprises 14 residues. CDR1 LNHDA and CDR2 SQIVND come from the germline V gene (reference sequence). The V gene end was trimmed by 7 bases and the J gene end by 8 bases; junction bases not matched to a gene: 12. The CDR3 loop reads CASTSGQGRGGYTF. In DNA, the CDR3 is TGTGCCAGTACCTCCGGACAGGGAAGAGGCGGCTACACCTTC.

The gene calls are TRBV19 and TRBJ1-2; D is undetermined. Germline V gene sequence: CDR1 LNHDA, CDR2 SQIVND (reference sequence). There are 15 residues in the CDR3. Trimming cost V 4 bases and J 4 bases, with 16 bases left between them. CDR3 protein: CASSTPPPGGYGYTF. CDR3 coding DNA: TGTGCCAGTAGTACCCCACCGCCAGGTGGCTATGGCTACACCTTC.

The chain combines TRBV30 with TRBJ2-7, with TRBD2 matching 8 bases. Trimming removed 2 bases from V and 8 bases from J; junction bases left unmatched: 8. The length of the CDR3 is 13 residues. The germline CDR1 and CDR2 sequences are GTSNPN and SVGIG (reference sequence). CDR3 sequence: CAWSIGGGLQQYF. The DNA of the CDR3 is TGTGCCTGGAGTATCGGGGGGGGCTTGCAGCAGTACTTC.

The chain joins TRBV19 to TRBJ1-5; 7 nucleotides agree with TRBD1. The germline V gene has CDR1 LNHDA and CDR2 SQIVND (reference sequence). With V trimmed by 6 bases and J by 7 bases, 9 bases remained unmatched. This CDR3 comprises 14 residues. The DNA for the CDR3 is TGTGCCAGTAGCGATGGACAGGCTAAACAGCCCCAGCATTTT. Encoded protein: CASSDGQAKQPQHF.

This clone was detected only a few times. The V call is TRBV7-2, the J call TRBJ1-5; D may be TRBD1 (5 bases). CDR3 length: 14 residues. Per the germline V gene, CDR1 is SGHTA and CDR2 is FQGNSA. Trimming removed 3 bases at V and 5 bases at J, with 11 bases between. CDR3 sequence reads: CASSFGGRDQPQHF. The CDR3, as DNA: TGTGCCAGCAGCTTTGGGGGGAGGGATCAGCCCCAGCATTTT.

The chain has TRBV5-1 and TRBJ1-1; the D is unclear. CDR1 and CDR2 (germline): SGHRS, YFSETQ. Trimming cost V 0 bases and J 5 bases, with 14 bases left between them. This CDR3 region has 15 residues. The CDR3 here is CASSLALSGPTEAFF. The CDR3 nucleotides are TGCGCCAGCAGCTTGGCCCTTTCCGGTCCGACTGAAGCTTTCTTT.